This T cell receptor beta chain was captured by sequencing in a study of T cell responses to AZD1222 COVID-19 vaccine. General observations from the study: Seropositive AZD1222 recipients at baseline numbered only six or seven. A mostly white British donor set with more females was recruited, and clonal diversity was possibly underestimated.

Germline V lookup: CDR1 KGHSH, CDR2 LQKENI. Trimming stripped 6 bases from V and 0 bases from J, with 15 bases between. The CDR3 extends over 15 amino acids. Method: immunoSEQ multiplex PCR; TCRdb's copy keeps in-frame clones and lacks some. The data show 98,000 or so clones, 89% seen once. In regard to this clone: The antigen remains undetermined.

This chain joins TRBV18 and TRBJ2-7; no reliable D call. The sample was peripheral blood, taken on day 0 of MenACWY control vaccination. The source of this sequence is an adult in good health. The CDR3 region has the DNA TGTGCCAGCTCCCCCACCTTTCAGAGCTCCTACGAGCAGTACTTC. It is translated as CASSPTFQSSYEQYF. The variable domain in full, completed from reference TRBV18 and TRBJ2-7, reads NAGVMQNPRHLVRRRGQEARLRCSPMKGHSHVYWYRQLPEEGLKFMVYLQKENIIDESGMPKERFSAEFPKEGPSILRIQQVVRGDSAAYFCASSPTFQSSYEQYFGPGTRLTVT.